These 20 T cell receptor beta chains came from one sample sequenced in a study of T cells in Graves' hyperthyroidism and ophthalmopathy. Amplified TCR beta CDR3 regions derived from RNA transcripts. An initial round of RT-PCR targeting the TCR CDR3 relied on the HTBI primer set. Via MiXCR, TCRdb re-called the multiplex PCR reads, giving one row per CDR3 protein. This repertoire shows 250,000 or so distinct CDR3 sequences, about 16% found once; its top ten account for around 30%. Sequencing was carried out using blood. These receptors originate from a woman in her forties or fifties with Graves' hyperthyroidism that later progressed to Graves' ophthalmopathy.

The table lists this clonotype with many counts. The chain couples TRBV28 to TRBJ1-4; possibly TRBD1 for D (5 bases). This CDR3 is 16 amino acids long. Between the trimmed V and J ends, which lost 3 bases and 8 bases, there was a span of 19 bases. Germline V lookup: CDR1 MDHEN, CDR2 SYDVKM. This CDR3 is CASSLLKGVREEKLFF. Written as DNA, the CDR3 is TGTGCCAGCAGTTTGCTTAAAGGGGTGAGGGAAGAAAAACTGTTTTTT.

This clonotype was seen many times. The chain links TRBV20-1 to TRBJ2-1; 10 nucleotides line up with TRBD1. V lost 3 bases and J lost 6; bases outside the gene matches: 5. The germline V gene has CDR1 DFQATT and CDR2 SNEGSKA (reference sequence). The CDR3 covers 14 residues. The CDR3, as DNA: TGCAGTGCTAGGCTGGACAGGGGGTCCAATGAGCAGTTCTTC. Translated, it gives CSARLDRGSNEQFF.

This clonotype was seen ten or more times. V usage is TRBV10-3 and J usage is TRBJ1-6; 7 nucleotides agree with TRBD1. CDR1 and CDR2 (germline): ENHRY, SYGVKD. Unmatched junction bases numbered 9, after V lost 3 bases and J lost 7 bases. This CDR3 has 16 residues. The CDR3 nucleotides are TGTGCCATCAGTGATACCCGGAGGGGGCGAAATTCACCCCTCCACTTT. It codes for CAISDTRRGRNSPLHF.

This chain joins TRBV10-3 and TRBJ1-1; perhaps TRBD1 as D (6 bases). CDR1 is ENHRY, CDR2 SYGVKD, per germline. Trimming pared 4 bases from V and 0 bases from J, leaving 9 bases between. There are 14 residues in the CDR3. DNA for the CDR3: TGTGCCATCAGTGGGGACATTATGAACACTGAAGCTTTCTTT. This codes for CAISGDIMNTEAFF.

This clonotype has a count of ten or more. CDR3: CASSFGGPKGYTF. CDR3 sequence (DNA): TGTGCCAGCAGTTTTGGGGGGCCAAAGGGCTACACCTTC. J is TRBJ1-2 and V is TRBV28; D may be TRBD1 (6 bases). This CDR3 has 13 amino acids. Trimming left V 3 bases short and J 8 bases short, with 13 bases between. The V gene's germline CDR1 is MDHEN and CDR2 SYDVKM.

This clonotype was detected ten times or more. The rearrangement joins TRBV5-1 to TRBJ1-2; perhaps TRBD1 as D (6 bases). Per germline, CDR1 SGHRS and CDR2 YFSETQ. This CDR3 has 15 amino acids. V lost 4 bases, J lost 4 bases, and 17 bases lay in between. CDR3 coding DNA: TGCGCCAGCAGCACCCGGGACACCCGTGGCTATGGCTACACCTTC. It yields the protein CASSTRDTRGYGYTF.

About this clonotype itself: A much more abundant neighbour one base away suggests this may be a read error. This sequence joins TRBV28 and TRBJ2-2; D is undetermined. The CDR3 runs to 14 residues. V was pared by 5 bases and J by 8 bases, with 15 bases between. Germline V gene sequence: CDR1 MDHEN, CDR2 SYDVKM. Here the CDR3 DNA reads TGTGCCAGCAGTCCCCGCCTCCGGTCAGGGGAGCTGTTTTTT. Its protein product is CASSPRLRSGELFF.

At least ten counts were recorded for this clonotype. The rearrangement uses TRBV7-2 and TRBJ2-7; D unresolved. Germline V lookup: CDR1 SGHTA, CDR2 FQGNSA. The CDR3 has 13 amino acids. Trimming pared 3 bases from V and 0 bases from J, leaving 6 bases between. The CDR3 spells CASSFGFSYEQYF. CDR3 nucleotides: TGTGCCAGCAGCTTTGGTTTCTCCTACGAGCAGTACTTC. The whole variable domain, remainder taken from reference TRBV7-2 and TRBJ2-7, is GAGVSQSPSNKVTEKGKDVELRCDPISGHTALYWYRQSLGQGLEFLIYFQGNSAPDKSGLPSDRFSAERTGGSVSTLTIQRTQQEDSAVYLCASSFGFSYEQYFGPGTRLTVT.

This rearrangement joins TRBV7-2 to TRBJ2-7; TRBD2 agrees at 7 bases. V trimming: 0 bases; J trimming: 3 bases; junction bases outside the gene matches: 5. Germline values: CDR1 SGHTA, CDR2 FQGNSA. There are 15 residues in the CDR3. As DNA, the CDR3 is TGTGCCAGCAGCTTAGCGGCTAGCGGATTCTACGAGCAGTACTTC. It specifies CASSLAASGFYEQYF.

Ten or more counts support this clonotype. J is TRBJ1-4 and V is TRBV28, with TRBD1 identical over 9 bases. J lost 8 bases, V lost 5 bases, and 6 bases had no gene match. This CDR3 comprises 14 residues. Germline V gives CDR1 MDHEN, CDR2 SYDVKM. The CDR3 bases are TGTGCCAGCAGTACCCGACAGGGGGGCGAAAAACTGTTTTTT. Its protein product is CASSTRQGGEKLFF.

The rearrangement joins TRBV9 to TRBJ1-3; unclear D gene. The CDR3 has 17 amino acids. The germline CDR1 and CDR2 sequences are SGDLS and YYNGEE. V was pared by 0 bases and J by 2 bases, with 15 bases between. The CDR3 spells CASSVGVQSKAGNTIYF. The CDR3 DNA reads TGTGCCAGCAGCGTAGGGGTACAGTCCAAGGCTGGAAACACCATATATTTT.

The chain joins TRBV5-1 to TRBJ2-1; TRBD2 agrees at 8 bases. The CDR3 contains 15 residues. With 4 bases clipped from V and 4 bases from J, the junction kept 7 bases outside the gene matches. Germline V gene data show CDR1 as SGHRS and CDR2 as YFSETQ. Here the CDR3 reads CASSQDAGGYNEQFF. In DNA, the CDR3 is TGCGCCAGCAGCCAAGACGCGGGAGGATACAATGAGCAGTTCTTC.

Ten or more counts support this clonotype. The V call is TRBV18, the J call TRBJ2-3; D is undetermined. In germline, CDR1 is KGHSH, CDR2 LQKENI. Trimming left V 6 bases short and J 7 bases short, with 8 bases between. The CDR3 has 11 residues. CDR3 sequence reads: CASSSANTQYF. CDR3 DNA: TGTGCCAGCTCCTCAGCAAATACGCAGTATTTT.

This clonotype was detected ten times or more. The genes are TRBV20-1 and TRBJ2-7, with 8 bases lining up with TRBD1. Germline V gene data show CDR1 as DFQATT and CDR2 as SNEGSKA (reference sequence). V lost 1 base and J lost 2; bases outside the gene matches: 16. The CDR3 contains 18 residues. CDR3 sequence reads: CSARVPPGQSTGAYEQYF. The DNA of the CDR3 is TGCAGTGCTAGAGTACCCCCCGGACAGTCGACAGGGGCCTACGAGCAGTACTTC.

This clonotype was seen repeatedly, ten times or more. The V and J genes are TRBV6-1 and TRBJ1-5; D gene ambiguous. Trimming removed 6 bases at V and 0 bases at J, with 6 bases between. The CDR3 contains 13 residues. Germline-derived CDR1 and CDR2 are MNHNS and SASEGT. The DNA of the CDR3 is TGTGCCAGCAGAGAGCATAGCAATCAGCCCCAGCATTTT. Amino acids: CASREHSNQPQHF.

This clonotype came up many times. The rearrangement joins TRBV27 to TRBJ2-7; no reliable D call. CDR3 size: 14 residues. The V end lost 4 bases, the J end lost 0 bases, and 10 bases lay between the germline ends. CDR1 MNHEY and CDR2 SMNVEV come from the germline V gene (reference sequence). Written as DNA, the CDR3 is TGTGCCAGCAGTTGGGATCCTACCTCCTACGAGCAGTACTTC. This translates into CASSWDPTSYEQYF.

This clonotype was recorded many times. The V call is TRBV6-2 or TRBV6-3, the J call TRBJ1-1, with 7 bases identical to TRBD1. CDR1 and CDR2 from the germline V gene are MNHEY and SVGEGT. There are 15 residues in the CDR3. Unmatched junction bases numbered 7, after V lost 5 bases and J lost 1 base. In DNA form, the CDR3 reads TGTGCCAGCAGTCGCTCAGGGGGTGAGAACACTGAAGCTTTCTTT. It codes for CASSRSGGENTEAFF.

The rearrangement links TRBV19 to TRBJ1-2; perhaps TRBD1 as D (6 bases). There are 17 residues in the CDR3. V dropped 5 bases and J dropped 1 base, with 20 bases sitting between them. Germline values: CDR1 LNHDA, CDR2 SQIVND (reference sequence). CDR3 DNA: TGTGCCAGTAGTGTAACTCTAAGGACAGCAGTTAACTATGGCTACACCTTC. It is translated as CASSVTLRTAVNYGYTF.

In this sample, this clonotype turned up many times. The V and J genes are TRBV5-1 and TRBJ1-5, with TRBD1 identical over 9 bases. CDR1 SGHRS and CDR2 YFSETQ come from the germline V gene. Germline trimming cut 7 bases from V and 2 bases from J; bases unmatched to any gene: 4. The CDR3 has 14 amino acids. CDR3 nucleotide sequence: TGCGCCAGCCGGGACAGGGAGGGCAATCAGCCCCAGCATTTT. This codes for CASRDREGNQPQHF. Full variable domain (remainder filled in from reference TRBV5-1 and TRBJ1-5): KAGVTQTPRYLIKTRGQQVTLSCSPISGHRSVSWYQQTPGQGLQFLFEYFSETQRNKGNFPGRFSGRQFSNSRSEMNVSTLELGDSALYLCASRDREGNQPQHFGDGTRLSIL.

This clonotype was counted at least ten times. The CDR3 sequence is CSARDPGGSEKLFF. The CDR3 nucleotides read TGCAGTGCTAGAGATCCGGGGGGAAGCGAAAAACTGTTTTTT. This sequence joins TRBV20-1 and TRBJ1-4; TRBD1 is a possible D gene (5 bases). This CDR3 comprises 14 residues. The germline CDR1 and CDR2 sequences are DFQATT and SNEGSKA (reference sequence). V was pared by 0 bases and J by 8 bases, with 13 bases between.